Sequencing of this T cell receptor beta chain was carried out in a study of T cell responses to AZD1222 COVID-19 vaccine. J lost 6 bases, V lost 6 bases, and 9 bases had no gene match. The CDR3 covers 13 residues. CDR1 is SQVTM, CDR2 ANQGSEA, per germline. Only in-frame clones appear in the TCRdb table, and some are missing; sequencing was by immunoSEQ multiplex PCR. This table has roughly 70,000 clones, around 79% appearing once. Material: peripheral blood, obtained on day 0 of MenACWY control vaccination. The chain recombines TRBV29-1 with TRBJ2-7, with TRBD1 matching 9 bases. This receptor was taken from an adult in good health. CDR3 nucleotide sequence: TGCAGCGTCTCCCCGGGACAGGGTTCCGAGCAGTACTTC. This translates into CSVSPGQGSEQYF.